The clone carrying this T cell receptor (beta chain) showed up many times. Its antigen remains unknown. This record belongs to a study of early T cells in non-severe SARS-CoV-2 infection. Study information: From unsorted whole blood, bulk RNA was sequenced, and the chains remained unpaired.

Separate cDNA molecules each had unique molecular identifiers attached to them. TCRdb re-called the 5' RACE reads through MiXCR, storing one row per CDR3 protein. The data show more than 75,000 distinct CDR3 sequences, with approximately 13% seen just once and roughly 6% held by the top ten. Findings of the study overall: Private and CD4 specificities were missed by VDJdb matching, which favored anti-spike CD8 responses.

The germline CDR1 and CDR2 sequences are SGHRS and YFSETQ. With 4 bases clipped from V and 7 bases from J, the junction kept 5 bases outside the gene matches. This CDR3 region has 14 residues. The receptor was isolated from an adult who was a healthcare worker with PCR-confirmed SARS-CoV-2 infection or an uninfected control (not recorded which). Sequencing was performed on whole blood. V is TRBV5-1 and J is TRBJ1-5; 10 nucleotides align to TRBD1. Written as DNA, the CDR3 is TGCGCCAGCAGCCTGACAGGGGGCGGGCAGCCCCAGCATTTT. Its protein product is CASSLTGGGQPQHF.